This passage covers 8 T cell receptor beta chains from one sample sequenced in a study of Ad26.COV2.S vaccination and SARS-CoV-2 variants. Using immunoSEQ multiplex PCR, the repertoire was profiled, and TCRdb retains in-frame clones only, with some absent. The sample contains approximately 410,000 clones, 70% to 90% of which appear only once. Documented treatment: some 19 received Ad26.COV2.S at low or high dose, single or two shots; about five received placebo; per-sample allocation not given. After the first vaccine or placebo injection, samples were drawn on day 63. The specimen comprised peripheral blood, sampled in a trial of Ad26.COV2.S vaccine versus placebo. The receptor source for this set is a person aged 18-65 years who received the Ad26.COV2.S COVID-19 vaccine or a placebo.

A note on this clone: Other DNA variants within this sample encode the same CDR3. The chain couples TRBV6-5 to TRBJ1-5, with D perhaps TRBD1 (5 bases). Trimming took 0 bases from V and 6 from J, leaving 6 bases between them. The length of the CDR3 is 13 residues. The germline CDR1 and CDR2 sequences are MNHEY and SVGAGI. The CDR3 DNA follows: TGTGCCAGCAGTTACTCGAGGGGTCAGCCCCAGCATTTT. Protein: CASSYSRGQPQHF.

The chain carries TRBV4-3 and TRBJ1-1, with 7 bases identical to TRBD1. From germline, CDR1 is LGHNA and CDR2 YSLEER. V lost 2 bases, J lost 0 bases, and 6 bases stayed unmatched. The CDR3 runs 16 residues. The CDR3 coding sequence is TGCGCCAGCAGCCAATTCACCGGGACAGTGAACACTGAAGCTTTCTTT. Encoded protein: CASSQFTGTVNTEAFF.

The chain has TRBV7-8 and TRBJ2-2; TRBD1 matches 8 bases. The V segment lost 2 bases and the J segment 5 bases; nucleotides outside the gene matches: 4. This CDR3 contains 15 residues. Germline CDR1 SGHVS, CDR2 FQNEAQ. This CDR3 is CASSLSQGATGELFF. Here the CDR3 DNA reads TGTGCCAGCAGCTTATCTCAGGGGGCTACCGGGGAGCTGTTTTTT. The full variable domain, its missing parts supplied by reference TRBV7-8 and TRBJ2-2, is GAGVSQSPRYKVAKRGQDVALRCDPISGHVSLFWYQQALGQGPEFLTYFQNEAQLDKSGLPSDRFFAERPEGSVSTLKIQRTQQEDSAVYLCASSLSQGATGELFFGEGSRLTVL.

J is TRBJ2-4 and V is TRBV2; TRBD2 agrees at 12 bases. The CDR3 runs 16 residues. The germline CDR1 and CDR2 sequences are SNHLY and FYNNEI. The ends lost 6 bases at V and 1 base at J; junction bases unmatched: 4. The chain's CDR3 is CASSGLAGRAKNIQYF. In nucleotides, the CDR3 is TGTGCCAGCAGCGGACTAGCGGGGAGGGCCAAAAACATTCAGTACTTC.

Only a few counts were recorded for this clone. V and J are TRBV24-1 and TRBJ2-1, with 8 positions matching TRBD2. The ends lost 0 bases at V and 7 bases at J; junction bases unmatched: 13. The CDR3 totals 18 residues. CDR1 KGHDR and CDR2 SFDVKD come from the germline V gene. The CDR3 loop reads CATSDLGSFGGGPNEQFF. As DNA, the CDR3 is TGTGCCACCAGTGATTTGGGTAGTTTTGGCGGGGGGCCGAATGAGCAGTTCTTC.

A note on this clone: Germline and junction disagree at one end, which may indicate a read error. The chain uses TRBV13 and TRBJ2-7; either TRBD1 or TRBD2 may fit D (5 bases each). The germline CDR1 and CDR2 sequences are PRHDT and FYEKMQ (reference sequence). The CDR3 has 12 amino acids. The CDR3 region has the DNA TGTGCCAGCAGCTTAGGCCGAGGGGTAAGGAGCTTC. Translating it yields CASSLGRGVRSF.

The chain has TRBV29-1 and TRBJ2-1; 9 nucleotides match TRBD1. The CDR3 spans 16 residues. V was clipped by 1 base and J by 7 bases; unmatched bases: 11. The germline CDR1 and CDR2 sequences are SQVTM and ANQGSEA. The CDR3 DNA follows: TGCAGCGTTGAAGTTATTCCGGGACAGGGTGGGAATGAGCAGTTCTTC. Its translation: CSVEVIPGQGGNEQFF.

The chain links TRBV27 to TRBJ2-5; perhaps D is TRBD1 or TRBD2 (6 bases each). The germline V gene encodes CDR1 MNHEY and CDR2 SMNVEV (reference sequence). The V gene lost 6 bases and the J gene lost 4 bases, with 27 bases spanning the gap. The CDR3 covers 18 residues. This CDR3 is CASRPSSGLQGKRETQYF. In nucleotides, the CDR3 is TGTGCCAGCAGACCTTCATCGGGACTCCAGGGGAAAAGAGAGACCCAGTACTTC.